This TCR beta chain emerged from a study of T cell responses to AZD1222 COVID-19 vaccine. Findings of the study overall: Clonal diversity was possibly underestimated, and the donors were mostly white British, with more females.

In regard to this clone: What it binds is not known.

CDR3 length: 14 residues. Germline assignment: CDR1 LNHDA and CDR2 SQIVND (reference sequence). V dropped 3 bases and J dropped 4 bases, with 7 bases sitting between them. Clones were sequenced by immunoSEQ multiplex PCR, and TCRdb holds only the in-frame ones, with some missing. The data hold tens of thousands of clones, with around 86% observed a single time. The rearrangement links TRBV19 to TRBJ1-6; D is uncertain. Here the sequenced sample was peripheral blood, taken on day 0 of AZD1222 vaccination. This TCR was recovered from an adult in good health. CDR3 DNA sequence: TGTGCCAGTAGTATGCTGGATTATAATTCACCCCTCCACTTT. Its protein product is CASSMLDYNSPLHF.